Presented here are 13 T cell receptor beta chains from one specimen sequenced in a study of beta chain features in type 1 diabetes. What was sequenced were expressed TCRB transcripts, since all of the isolated RNA had been reverse transcribed. Profiling relied on immunoSEQ multiplex PCR, and the TCRdb table lists in-frame clones only, not all of them. The table lists some 150,000 clones, less than 9% of them singletons, with under 1.5% in the top ten. Input material: central memory CD4+ T cells from blood. These receptors were taken from a woman aged 30 to 39 in good health.

In its sample, this clone was seen many times. DNA of the CDR3: TGTGCCAGCAGTTATCAGGGGGCCCGCTCCTACGAGCAGTACTTC. This encodes CASSYQGARSYEQYF. This chain joins TRBV28 and TRBJ2-7; TRBD1 matches 8 bases. V trimming: 4 bases; J trimming: 0 bases; junction bases outside the gene matches: 5. Germline values: CDR1 MDHEN, CDR2 SYDVKM. The CDR3 length is 15 residues.

The chain uses TRBV6-4 and TRBJ2-6; D not certain. The CDR3 extends over 15 amino acids. V lost 7 bases and J 4 bases, leaving 14 bases between the germline ends. Per germline, CDR1 MRHNA and CDR2 SNTAGT. The CDR3 sequence is CASTQQAGGANVLTF. The DNA for the CDR3 is TGTGCCAGCACCCAGCAGGCTGGAGGGGCCAACGTCCTGACTTTC.

This chain joins TRBV5-8 and TRBJ1-1; the D gene is possibly TRBD1 (5 bases). The CDR3 is made up of 15 amino acids. CDR1 is SGHTS, CDR2 YDEGEE, per germline. Trimming pared 2 bases from V and 0 bases from J, leaving 11 bases between. The CDR3 DNA reads TGTGCCAGCAGCTTAGAACAGGCGATGAACACTGAAGCTTTCTTT. It encodes CASSLEQAMNTEAFF.

This rearrangement joins TRBV6-5 to TRBJ2-1; 10 nucleotides line up with TRBD2. The V and J ends lost 6 bases and 7 bases, in that order; junction bases with no gene match: 9. The length of the CDR3 is 15 residues. Germline V gene data show CDR1 as MNHEY and CDR2 as SVGAGI. In DNA, the CDR3 is TGTGCCAGCAGGGGTCTAGCGGGAGCTGGTAATGAGCAGTTCTTC. Translating it yields CASRGLAGAGNEQFF.

This clone showed up just a few times. The chain employs TRBV5-4 and TRBJ2-2, with unresolved D. Germline-derived CDR1 and CDR2 are SGHNT and YYREEE (reference sequence). The CDR3 is 16 residues long. V dropped 4 bases and J dropped 0 bases, with 13 bases sitting between them. Here the CDR3 DNA reads TGTGCCAGCAGCGATTCAAGACTCGCGAACACCGGGGAGCTGTTTTTT. Amino acid sequence: CASSDSRLANTGELFF.

This clone was found many times. The chain couples TRBV14 to TRBJ2-1, with 8 positions matching TRBD2. There are 15 residues in the CDR3. Germline CDR1 is SGHDN and CDR2 is FVKESK. Unmatched junction bases numbered 5, after V lost 2 bases and J lost 5 bases. CDR3 DNA: TGTGCCAGCAGCCAACTCACAGCGGGAGACAATGAGCAGTTCTTC. Translating it yields CASSQLTAGDNEQFF.

The sample holds a few counts of this clone. CDR3 region: CASSQLAGGRNEQFF. DNA of the CDR3: TGTGCCAGTAGCCAGCTAGCGGGAGGGCGGAATGAGCAGTTCTTC. The genes are TRBV19 and TRBJ2-1; 12 bases agree with TRBD2. J gave up 7 bases and V 6 bases, and 7 bases lay outside the gene matches. Per germline, CDR1 LNHDA and CDR2 SQIVND (reference sequence). This CDR3 comprises 15 residues. Combining the CDR3 with reference TRBV19 and TRBJ2-1 gives the whole variable domain DGGITQSPKYLFRKEGQNVTLSCEQNLNHDAMYWYRQDPGQGLRLIYYSQIVNDFQKGDIAEGYSVSREKKESFPLTVTSAQKNPTAFYLCASSQLAGGRNEQFFGPGTRLTVL.

This clone was seen a handful of times. This chain joins TRBV5-1 and TRBJ2-1, with TRBD2 identical over 10 bases. V lost 0 bases, J lost 9 bases, and 6 bases stayed unmatched. Germline V gene lookup returns CDR1 SGHRS and CDR2 YFSETQ. This CDR3 has 15 residues. CDR3 coding DNA: TGCGCCAGCAGCTTGGACGGGCTAGCGGGAGTTGAGCAGTTCTTC. This gives the protein CASSLDGLAGVEQFF.

This clone has at least ten counts. The V call is TRBV5-5, the J call TRBJ2-1, with D possibly matching TRBD2 (5 bases). CDR3 length: 15 residues. The germline gives CDR1 SGHKS, CDR2 YYEKEE (reference sequence). V dropped 4 bases and J dropped 1 base, with 12 bases sitting between them. The chain's CDR3 is CASSAGLGSYNEQFF. The CDR3, as DNA: TGTGCCAGCAGCGCAGGACTTGGTTCCTACAATGAGCAGTTCTTC.

DNA of the CDR3: TGCGCCAGCAGCTGGGGGACAGGAGTCAATCAGCCCCAGCATTTT. Translated: CASSWGTGVNQPQHF. The chain joins TRBV5-1 to TRBJ1-5, with 8 bases fitting TRBD1. This CDR3 has 15 residues. Losses at the gene ends were 3 bases for V and 3 bases for J; bases not matched to a gene: 5. The V gene's germline CDR1 is SGHRS and CDR2 YFSETQ.

This clone has just a few counts. DNA of the CDR3: TGTGCCAGCAGCTTCGAGGGGGCCTACGAGCAGTACTTC. It is translated as CASSFEGAYEQYF. The chain links TRBV7-3 to TRBJ2-7, with D maybe TRBD1 (6 bases). Trimming shortened V by 3 bases and J by 2 bases, and 8 bases separated the two germline ends. Per the germline V gene, CDR1 is SGHTA and CDR2 is FQGTGA. The CDR3 contains 13 residues.

This chain links TRBV5-1 with TRBJ2-3; TRBD2 agrees at 8 bases. CDR1 is SGHRS and CDR2 is YFSETQ in the germline V gene. Trimming cost V 0 bases and J 0 bases; bases outside gene matches: 6. There are 17 residues in the CDR3. The CDR3 sequence: CASSLDIAGGSTDTQYF. The DNA for the CDR3 is TGCGCCAGCAGCTTGGATATTGCGGGAGGAAGCACAGATACGCAGTATTTT.

V gene TRBV7-3 combines with J gene TRBJ2-5, with TRBD2 matching 10 bases. Germline lookup yields CDR1 SGHTA and CDR2 FQGTGA. V lost 5 bases to trimming and J lost 2 bases; unmatched junction nucleotides: 8. The CDR3 runs to 16 residues. CDR3 loop: CASSRGTSELQETQYF. The CDR3 DNA reads TGTGCCAGCAGCCGAGGGACTAGCGAGCTACAAGAGACCCAGTACTTC.